One and the same sample provided the 8 T cell receptor beta chains below, sequenced in a study of blood T cells in healthy people across ages. Together with a sample-barcoded 5' primer, a J-beta primer mix was included in a second PCR lasting about 7 to 12 cycles. TCRdb re-derived calls from the 5' RACE reads in MiXCR, one entry per CDR3 protein. The sample has more than 650,000 distinct CDR3 sequences, roughly 24% seen once. A further study also used this sample, focusing on T cells of mothers and their children.

Sequencing was carried out using blood. The receptors were gathered from a boy younger than 18 in good health.

This clonotype appeared a few times. The chain recombines TRBV29-1 with TRBJ2-3; D possibly corresponds to TRBD1 (5 bases). This CDR3 is built from 16 residues. Germline V lookup: CDR1 SQVTM, CDR2 ANQGSEA. V gave up 1 base and J gave up 4 bases, with 18 bases separating them. The DNA of the CDR3 is TGCAGCGTTGAAGTTTACGGGCAGGGAAAAGCAGATACGCAGTATTTT. Amino acid sequence: CSVEVYGQGKADTQYF.

The chain links TRBV7-9 to TRBJ2-1; 9 bases are shared with TRBD1. This CDR3 is 13 amino acids long. Germline V gives CDR1 SEHNR, CDR2 FQNEAQ (reference sequence). CDR3 sequence (DNA): TGTGTCTTAGGGACAGGGATGGGAAATGAGCAGTTCTTC. Translated: CVLGTGMGNEQFF.

The chain links TRBV27 to TRBJ2-5, with D unresolved. Trimming removed 3 bases from V and 5 bases from J, with 13 bases in between. Germline loops: CDR1 MNHEY, CDR2 SMNVEV (reference sequence). This CDR3 contains 14 residues. The CDR3 here is CASSFWAAPETQYF. The CDR3 DNA sequence: TGTGCCAGCAGTTTTTGGGCAGCGCCGGAGACCCAGTACTTC.

The table lists this clonotype with a few counts. The rearrangement uses TRBV20-1 and TRBJ2-5; unclear D gene. The DNA end favors TRBJ2-7, so the J call may be wrong. The CDR3 is 15 residues long. The germline V gene has CDR1 DFQATT and CDR2 SNEGSKA (reference sequence). CDR3 sequence reads: CSAQEETLLSREQYF. For the CDR3, the DNA is TGCAGTGCCCAAGAGGAGACACTCCTCAGCCGCGAGCAGTACTTC.

This clonotype appeared a few times. The chain is built from TRBV9 and TRBJ2-1; TRBD2 is a possible D gene (7 bases). V lost 2 bases, J lost 5 bases, and 20 bases lay in between. Germline assignment: CDR1 SGDLS and CDR2 YYNGEE. CDR3 length equals 17 residues. CDR3 DNA: TGTGCCAGCAGCGTCGGCCCAGGGGCTAGCGGTAACAATGAGCAGTTCTTC. It codes for CASSVGPGASGNNEQFF.

This clonotype occurred a few times. The gene calls are TRBV7-9 and TRBJ1-1; D remains ambiguous. The CDR3 has 13 amino acids. The V end was cut by 6 bases, the J end by 11 bases, with 19 bases between. CDR1 is SEHNR and CDR2 is FQNEAQ in the germline V gene (reference sequence). This CDR3 reads CASRLSPLDEAFF. CDR3 coding DNA: TGTGCCAGCAGGTTGAGCCCACTGGACGAGGCTTTCTTT. The entire variable domain, with the rest obtained from reference TRBV7-9 and TRBJ1-1, is as follows: DTGVSQNPRHKITKRGQNVTFRCDPISEHNRLYWYRQTLGQGPEFLTYFQNEAQLEKSRLLSDRFSAERPKGSFSTLEIQRTEQGDSAMYLCASRLSPLDEAFFGQGTRLTVV.

The CDR3 nucleotides are TGTGCCAGCAGCCCCTACTCCAGGACAGGGGGCAGGGGTACTGAAGCTTTCTTT. It is translated as CASSPYSRTGGRGTEAFF. The rearrangement uses TRBV11-2 and TRBJ1-1, with 11 bases that match TRBD1. From germline, CDR1 is SGHAT and CDR2 FQNNGV. The trim removed 5 bases at V and 5 bases at J, leaving 16 bases unmatched. The CDR3 has 18 amino acids. Using reference TRBV11-2 and TRBJ1-1 for the parts outside the CDR3, the full variable domain is EAGVAQSPRYKIIEKRQSVAFWCNPISGHATLYWYQQILGQGPKLLIQFQNNGVVDDSQLPKDRFSAERLKGVDSTLKIQPAKLEDSAVYLCASSPYSRTGGRGTEAFFGQGTRLTVV.

This clonotype occurred a few times. This rearrangement joins TRBV12-5 to TRBJ1-5; D is uncertain. Germline V gives CDR1 LGHNT, CDR2 FRNRAP. The CDR3 spans 15 residues. Trimming removed 0 bases at V and 4 bases at J, with 10 bases between. The CDR3 DNA reads as TGTGCTAGTGGTTTGGTATTATCAAGGAATCAGCCCCAGCATTTT. Protein product: CASGLVLSRNQPQHF.